This TCR beta chain was captured in a study of immune evolution from preneoplasia to lung adenocarcinoma. Study summary: HLA loss of heterozygosity: less than 9% AIS, less than 18% MIA, roughly 35% ADC, none AAH. Study results and caveats: From normal lung to invasive adenocarcinoma, top clone frequencies appeared to decrease.

Sequencing used immunoSEQ multiplex PCR; TCRdb keeps in-frame clones, though not all of them. This table has roughly 4,700 clones, about nine tenths appearing once. CDR1 and CDR2 from the germline V gene are MDHEN and SYDVKM. V was pared by 9 bases and J by 2 bases, with 3 bases of the junction left unmatched. CDR3 length: 12 amino acids. As to this clone: What it binds is not known.

The TCR was taken from a person in their 70s with lung adenocarcinoma. The sample was FFPE atypical adenomatous hyperplasia tissue from the lung. Described subset: atypical adenomatous hyperplasia (AAH), lung preneoplasia. V usage is TRBV28 and J usage is TRBJ2-7; 8 bases match TRBD1. DNA of the CDR3: TGTGCCAGTGGACAGGGCCCCTACGAGCAGTACTTC. This codes for CASGQGPYEQYF.